This T cell receptor beta chain was found in a study of T cells in Graves' hyperthyroidism and ophthalmopathy. This clonotype was recorded many times. Amplification yielded TCR beta CDR3 regions, with RNA transcripts as the source. The HTBI primer set drove a first-round RT-PCR of the TCR CDR3. MiXCR, run by TCRdb on the multiplex PCR reads, gives a single entry per CDR3 protein. Of a few hundred thousand distinct CDR3 sequences detected, approximately 14% appear once; the ten largest clones hold over 12%. V lost 2 bases, J lost 6 bases, and 2 bases lay in between. The CDR3 totals 11 residues. Germline assignment: CDR1 MNHNS and CDR2 SASEGT.

This sequence originates from a woman aged 18-29 years with Graves' hyperthyroidism. The material sequenced was blood. The chain joins TRBV6-1 to TRBJ1-5; no reliable D call. CDR3 in amino acids: CASSEPQPQHF. The CDR3 region has the DNA TGTGCCAGCAGTGAACCTCAGCCCCAGCATTTT.